This entry concerns a single T cell receptor beta chain. Its specificity is unknown. The PCR contained 60 Vbeta and 13 Jbeta primers. Profiling relied on immunoSEQ multiplex PCR, and the TCRdb table lists in-frame clones only, not all of them. The sample lists under 300,000 clones; just over 70% were seen once. This sample was included in a study of cytomegalovirus exposure and HLA in healthy donors. Study-level points and caveats: The likely origin of a cluster of highly shared sequence variants was a sequencing artifact. Investigators reported some 150 TCR beta chains as tied to cytomegalovirus.

V was clipped by 3 bases and J by 3 bases; unmatched bases: 6. The length of the CDR3 is 17 residues. Germline V lookup: CDR1 SGDLS, CDR2 YYNGEE. The clonotype originates from a female donor in good health and CMV-seronegative. The rearrangement joins TRBV9 to TRBJ2-4; 13 nucleotides agree with TRBD2. Material for sequencing was PBMCs. The CDR3 DNA reads TGTGCCAGCAGCGATGGAACTAGCGGGAGGGACAAAAACATTCAGTACTTC. Translated, it gives CASSDGTSGRDKNIQYF.